This TCR beta chain was observed in a study of blood T cell repertoires in COVID-19 (dated by TCRdb to the early 2020s). About the investigation overall: Samples from collaborators originated in the United States, Italy and Spain and spanned both the acute and convalescent phases of COVID-19. The prospective study material was composed of cDNA or gDNA derived from T cells, B-cell-depleted T cells, or PBMCs. Deeply sampled blood TCRbeta repertoires from subjects exposed to, actively infected with, or recovered from COVID-19 were included in the dataset. A freely available public database, intended as a resource for researchers studying the immune response to SARS-CoV-2, is where the repertoires were released. Samples came from the ongoing ImmuneRACE study (first 160 participants) plus 1,254 subjects from 6 global collaborators. Sample metadata almost always included a de-identified subject ID, COVID-19 status, age in years and sex. Where available, HLA class I and class II types were taken from metadata supplied by the sample provider and were not determined by assay-based typing.

Note on this clone: Its target antigen remains unknown. The record has no base qualities; no much larger clone is one base away.

The immunoSEQ Assay, a bias-controlled multiplex PCR, was used to amplify TCRbeta CDR3 regions from genomic DNA. The original methods were these. Within the assay, amplification of reference gene primers was used to estimate how many nucleated cells each sample contained. Sequence reads were collapsed and filtered to measure the absolute abundance of every unique TCRbeta CDR3 rearrangement. For each sample, productive Simpson clonality was calculated as the square root of Simpson's diversity index over productive rearrangements. TCRdb limited this immuneACCESS table to in-frame rearrangements with V and J called. A share of clones is missing; checked studies link under half to unresolved V genes, and the rest is unexplained. D and trimming come from the DNA, and the V and J calls and clone size come from that table. In all, the sample holds about 120,000 clones, and roughly 80% of those were seen once. The top ten hold about 12% of the sample.

Here is what the overall study found, with its caveats: How much clinical and demographic metadata was included differed by source and by participant, and the metadata was provided uncurated.

The CDR3 goes from the cysteine to the phenylalanine over 13 residues. Here the CDR3 DNA is all that survives: 39 bases in frame from base 1. The trim is 5 bases for V and 1 base for J, with a gap of 8 bases between the germline ends. The germline V gene gives CDR1 as MNHEY and CDR2 as SVGEGT. Each collaborating institution followed its own protocols to collect whole blood in K2EDTA tubes. For TCRbeta analysis, collaborators shipped samples as frozen whole blood, isolated PBMCs, or DNA extracted from either of those sample types. This chain joins TRBV6-2 or TRBV6-3 to TRBJ1-1; TRBD1 might be the D gene, on 5 matching bases. The clonotype comes from a human donor in a cohort sampled during active COVID-19. The sequencing input was peripheral blood. The base sequence is TGTGCCAGCAGTGGCGGGGGGAACACTGAAGCTTTCTTT. Its amino acids are CASSGGGNTEAFF.